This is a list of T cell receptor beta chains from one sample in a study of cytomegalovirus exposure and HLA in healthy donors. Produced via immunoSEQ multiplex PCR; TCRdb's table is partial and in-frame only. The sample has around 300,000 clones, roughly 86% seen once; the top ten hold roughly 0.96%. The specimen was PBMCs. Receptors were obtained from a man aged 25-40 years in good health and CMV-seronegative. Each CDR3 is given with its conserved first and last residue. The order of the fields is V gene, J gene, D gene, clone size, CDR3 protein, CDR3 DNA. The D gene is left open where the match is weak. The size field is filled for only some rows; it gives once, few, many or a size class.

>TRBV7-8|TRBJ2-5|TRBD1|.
CASSFSGQGGETQYF
TGTGCCAGCAGCTTTTCGGGACAGGGGGGGGAGACCCAGTACTTC
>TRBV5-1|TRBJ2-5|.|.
CASSFGGAEETQYF
TGCGCCAGCAGCTTCGGTGGGGCCGAAGAGACCCAGTACTTC
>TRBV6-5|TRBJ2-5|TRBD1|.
CASSYTGGAGETQYF
TGTGCCAGCAGTTACACAGGGGGCGCGGGAGAGACCCAGTACTTC
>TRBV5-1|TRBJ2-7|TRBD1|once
CASSSGQGFSYEQYF
TGCGCCAGCAGCTCGGGACAGGGGTTCTCCTACGAGCAGTACTTC
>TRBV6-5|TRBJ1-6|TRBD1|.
CASSYRGPPYNSPLHF
TGTGCCAGCAGCTACAGGGGGCCTCCGTATAATTCACCCCTCCACTTT
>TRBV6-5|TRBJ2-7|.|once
CASSEIYEQYF
TGTGCCAGCAGTGAGATTTACGAGCAGTACTTC
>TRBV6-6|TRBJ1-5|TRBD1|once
CASSSLTGDSNQPQHF
TGTGCCAGCAGTTCCCTTACAGGGGATAGCAATCAGCCCCAGCATTTT
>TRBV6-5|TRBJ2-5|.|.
CASARGETQYF
TGTGCCAGCGCTAGGGGAGAGACCCAGTACTTC
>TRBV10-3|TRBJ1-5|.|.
CAIRAGGSNQPQHF
TGTGCCATCAGAGCGGGGGGTAGCAATCAGCCCCAGCATTTT
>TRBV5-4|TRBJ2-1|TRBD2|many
CASLLAGGNEQFF
TGTGCCAGCCTGTTAGCGGGGGGCAATGAGCAGTTCTTC
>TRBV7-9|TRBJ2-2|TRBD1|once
CASSLETGGTGELFF
TGTGCCAGCAGCTTAGAGACAGGGGGTACCGGGGAGCTGTTTTTT
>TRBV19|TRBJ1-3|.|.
CASSITSSGNTIYF
TGTGCCAGTAGTATTACCAGCTCTGGAAACACCATATATTTT
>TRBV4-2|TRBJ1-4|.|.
CASSSRPRDEKLFF
TGTGCCAGCAGCTCCCGGCCCCGGGATGAAAAACTGTTTTTT
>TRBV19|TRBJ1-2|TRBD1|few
CAVPTGFRGYTF
TGTGCCGTCCCGACAGGGTTTCGTGGCTACACCTTC
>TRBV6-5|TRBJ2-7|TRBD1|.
CATEWDRVAYEQYF
TGTGCCACAGAATGGGACAGGGTCGCCTACGAGCAGTACTTC
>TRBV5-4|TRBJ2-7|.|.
CASSLGRQGRHEQYF
TGTGCCAGCAGCCTCGGTCGCCAGGGGCGGCACGAGCAGTACTTC
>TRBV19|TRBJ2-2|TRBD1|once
CASSTDRANTGELFF
TGTGCCAGTAGTACGGACAGGGCGAACACCGGGGAGCTGTTTTTT
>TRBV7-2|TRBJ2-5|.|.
CASSLGGGSAQETQYF
TGTGCCAGCAGCTTAGGTGGAGGATCAGCCCAAGAGACCCAGTACTTC
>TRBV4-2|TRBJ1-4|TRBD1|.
CASSPSGTGVEKLFF
TGTGCCAGCAGCCCGTCCGGGACAGGGGTTGAAAAACTGTTTTTT
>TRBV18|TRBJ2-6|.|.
CASSPTLGAGANVLTF
TGTGCCAGCTCACCAACCTTGGGAGCTGGGGCCAACGTCCTGACTTTC
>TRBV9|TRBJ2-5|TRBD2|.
CASSVGGLAGSRATQYF
TGTGCCAGCAGCGTAGGAGGACTAGCGGGGTCCCGGGCGACCCAGTACTTC
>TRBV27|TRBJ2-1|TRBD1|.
CASSWDREGYEQFF
TGTGCCAGCAGTTGGGACAGGGAGGGGTATGAGCAGTTCTTC
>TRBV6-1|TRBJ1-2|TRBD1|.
CASSERDRDFNYGYTF
TGTGCCAGCAGTGAGAGGGACAGGGACTTTAACTATGGCTACACCTTC
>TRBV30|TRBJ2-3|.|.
CAWSPGQADTDTQYF
TGTGCCTGGAGTCCCGGACAAGCCGACACAGATACGCAGTATTTT
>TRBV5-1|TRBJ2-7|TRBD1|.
CASSARDRGLYEQYF
TGCGCCAGCAGCGCCCGGGACAGGGGTTTGTACGAGCAGTACTTC
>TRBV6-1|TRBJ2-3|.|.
CASSDRETDTQYF
TGTGCCAGCAGTGACCGGGAGACAGATACGCAGTATTTT
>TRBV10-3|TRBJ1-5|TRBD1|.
CAISEGDRGFGNQPQHF
TGTGCCATCAGTGAGGGGGACAGGGGCTTCGGCAATCAGCCCCAGCATTTT
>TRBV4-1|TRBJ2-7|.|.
CASSQDTGNSYEQYF
TGCGCCAGCAGCCAAGACACAGGGAACTCCTACGAGCAGTACTTC
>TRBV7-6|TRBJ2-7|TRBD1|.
CASSPRQGDPYEQYF
TGTGCCAGCAGCCCTCGACAGGGTGATCCCTACGAGCAGTACTTC
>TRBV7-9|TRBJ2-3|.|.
CASSHAPVAYTQYF
TGTGCCAGCAGCCACGCCCCCGTAGCCTATACGCAGTATTTT
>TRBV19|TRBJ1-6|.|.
CASSMEGGYNSPLHF
TGTGCCAGTAGTATGGAAGGGGGCTATAATTCACCCCTCCACTTT
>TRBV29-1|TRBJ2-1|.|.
CSAGRQGNEQFF
TGCAGCGCTGGGCGGCAGGGCAATGAGCAGTTCTTC
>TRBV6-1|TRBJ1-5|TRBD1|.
CASNNRGEPQHF
TGTGCCAGCAATAACAGGGGAGAGCCCCAGCATTTT
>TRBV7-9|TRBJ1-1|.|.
CASSPSGLQNTEAFF
TGTGCCAGCAGCCCCTCCGGACTCCAGAACACTGAAGCTTTCTTT
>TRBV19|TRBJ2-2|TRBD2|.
CASSRAGGGWGTGELFF
TGTGCCAGTAGTCGGGCAGGCGGGGGTTGGGGCACCGGGGAGCTGTTTTTT
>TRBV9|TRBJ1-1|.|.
CASSVVPRGSTEAFF
TGTGCCAGCAGCGTAGTCCCCCGGGGTAGCACTGAAGCTTTCTTT
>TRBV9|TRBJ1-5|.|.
CASSVGNNQPQHF
TGTGCCAGCAGCGTAGGTAACAATCAGCCCCAGCATTTT
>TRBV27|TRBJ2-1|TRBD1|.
CASSTNRDRGRGEQFF
TGTGCCAGCAGTACTAACCGGGACAGGGGTAGAGGTGAGCAGTTCTTC
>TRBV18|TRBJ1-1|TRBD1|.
CASSALSGTGGRGTEAFF
TGTGCCAGCTCCGCACTTTCCGGGACAGGGGGCCGGGGCACTGAAGCTTTCTTT
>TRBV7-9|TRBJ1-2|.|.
CASSSDGYTF
TGTGCCAGCAGCTCAGATGGCTACACCTTC
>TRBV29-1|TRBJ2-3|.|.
CSVGRGGSTDTQYF
TGCAGCGTTGGGCGCGGGGGCTCCACAGATACGCAGTATTTT
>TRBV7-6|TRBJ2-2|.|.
CASRSSQGSDRVFF
TGTGCCAGCAGATCTAGCCAAGGATCGGACAGAGTGTTTTTT
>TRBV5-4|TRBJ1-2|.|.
CASSPREGPYGYTF
TGTGCCAGCAGCCCCCGGGAGGGACCCTATGGCTACACCTTC